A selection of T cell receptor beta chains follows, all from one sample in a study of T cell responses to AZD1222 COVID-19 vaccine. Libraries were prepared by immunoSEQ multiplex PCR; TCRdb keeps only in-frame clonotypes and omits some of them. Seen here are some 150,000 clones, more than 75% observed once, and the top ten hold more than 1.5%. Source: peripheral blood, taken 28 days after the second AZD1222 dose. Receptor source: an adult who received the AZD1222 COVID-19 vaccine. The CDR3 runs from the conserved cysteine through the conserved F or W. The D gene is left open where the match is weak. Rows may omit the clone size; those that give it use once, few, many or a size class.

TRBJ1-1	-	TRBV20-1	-	CSASRGDTEAFF	TGCAGTGCTAGTCGTGGTGACACTGAAGCTTTCTTT
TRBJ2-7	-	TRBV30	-	CAWSTLRDKTYEQYF	TGTGCCTGGAGTACCCTCCGGGACAAGACATACGAGCAGTACTTC
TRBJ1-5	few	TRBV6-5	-	CASGRGSNQPQHF	TGTGCCAGCGGGCGGGGTAGCAATCAGCCCCAGCATTTT
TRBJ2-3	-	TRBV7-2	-	CASSSWTVSTDTQYF	TGTGCCAGCAGCTCCTGGACAGTTAGCACAGATACGCAGTATTTT
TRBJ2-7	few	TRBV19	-	CASSKDSSYEQYF	TGTGCCAGTAGTAAGGATTCAAGCTACGAGCAGTACTTC
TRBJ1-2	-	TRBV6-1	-	CASSEGLLGGYTF	TGTGCCAGCAGTGAAGGCCTATTGGGAGGCTACACCTTC
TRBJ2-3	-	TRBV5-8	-	CASSWGKTSRSTQYF	TGTGCCAGCAGCTGGGGGAAGACTAGTAGAAGTACGCAGTATTTT
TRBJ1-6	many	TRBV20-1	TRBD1	CSASSGTAYNSPLHF	TGCAGTGCTAGTTCTGGGACAGCATATAATTCACCCCTCCACTTT
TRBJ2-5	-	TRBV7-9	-	CASSSLRSGQETQYF	TGTGCCAGCAGCTCCCTCCGGAGCGGCCAAGAGACCCAGTACTTC
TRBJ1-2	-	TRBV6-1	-	CASSEALLGVGAMTNYGYTF	TGTGCCAGCAGTGAAGCGCTTCTTGGGGTAGGAGCGATGACTAACTATGGCTACACCTTC
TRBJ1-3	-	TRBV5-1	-	CASSSHGGPSGNTIYF	TGCGCCAGCAGCTCCCACGGGGGCCCCTCTGGAAACACCATATATTTT
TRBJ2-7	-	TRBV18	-	CASSPATSKGEQYF	TGTGCCAGCTCACCAGCGACCTCGAAAGGCGAGCAGTACTTC
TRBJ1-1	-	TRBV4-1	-	CASSQDRFMNTEAFF	TGCGCCAGCAGCCAAGATCGCTTTATGAACACTGAAGCTTTCTTT
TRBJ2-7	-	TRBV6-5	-	CASSYSAGASYEQYF	TGTGCCAGCAGTTACTCGGCAGGGGCCTCCTACGAGCAGTACTTC
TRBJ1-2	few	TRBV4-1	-	CASSQDNQYNGYTF	TGCGCCAGCAGCCAAGATAACCAGTACAATGGCTACACCTTC
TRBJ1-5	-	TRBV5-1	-	CASSLEGTSNQPQHF	TGCGCCAGCAGCTTGGAGGGGACGAGCAATCAGCCCCAGCATTTT
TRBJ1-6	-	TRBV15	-	CATSRGPGGAASPLHF	TGTGCCACCAGCAGAGGCCCGGGGGGGGCGGCTTCACCCCTCCACTTT
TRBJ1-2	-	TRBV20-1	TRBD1	CSASPETGFSF	TGCAGTGCTTCCCCCGAGACAGGGTTTTCCTTC
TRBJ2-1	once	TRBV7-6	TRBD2	CASSLVGSGRVSNEQFF	TGTGCCAGCAGCTTAGTTGGTAGCGGGAGGGTCTCCAATGAGCAGTTCTTC
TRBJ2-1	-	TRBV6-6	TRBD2	CASSPSGRGLSYNEQFF	TGTGCCAGCAGTCCCAGCGGGAGGGGGCTCTCCTACAATGAGCAGTTCTTC
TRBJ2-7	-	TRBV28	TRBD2	CASTPSEASGRDEQYF	TGTGCCAGCACCCCTTCTGAGGCTAGCGGGAGAGACGAGCAGTACTTC
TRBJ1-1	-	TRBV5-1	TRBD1	CASSFRGQTNTEAFF	TGCGCCAGCAGCTTCAGGGGACAGACGAACACTGAAGCTTTCTTT
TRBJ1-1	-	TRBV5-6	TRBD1	CASRRQGRDTEAFF	TGTGCCAGCAGACGACAGGGCCGGGACACTGAAGCTTTCTTT
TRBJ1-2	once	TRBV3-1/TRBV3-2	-	CASSQTQGGYTF	TGTGCCAGCAGCCAGACTCAAGGGGGCTACACCTTC
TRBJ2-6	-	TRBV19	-	CASSSGGAGANVLTF	TGTGCCAGTAGTTCGGGGGGCGCTGGGGCCAACGTCCTGACTTTC
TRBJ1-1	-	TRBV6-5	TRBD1	CASSYRTGDTEAFF	TGTGCCAGCAGTTATAGGACAGGGGACACTGAAGCTTTCTTT
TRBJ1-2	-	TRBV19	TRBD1	CASSISGQGGYGYTF	TGTGCCAGTAGTATATCGGGACAGGGAGGGTATGGCTACACCTTC
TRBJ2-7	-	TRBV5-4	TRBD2	CASSAEPSGSYEQYF	TGTGCCAGCAGCGCAGAACCTAGCGGGTCCTACGAGCAGTACTTC
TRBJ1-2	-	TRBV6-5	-	CASSSPSAAAGGGYTF	TGTGCCAGCAGTTCCCCCTCCGCGGCCGCCGGGGGAGGCTACACCTTC
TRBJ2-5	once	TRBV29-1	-	CSVEGGYQETQYF	TGCAGCGTTGAAGGAGGGTACCAAGAGACCCAGTACTTC
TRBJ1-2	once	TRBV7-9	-	CASSGPTYGYTF	TGTGCCAGCAGTGGTCCAACCTATGGCTACACCTTC
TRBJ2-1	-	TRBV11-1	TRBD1	CASSLTGQGRHEQFF	TGTGCCAGCAGCTTAACCGGACAGGGGAGGCATGAGCAGTTCTTC
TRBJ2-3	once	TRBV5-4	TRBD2	CASARREDADTQYF	TGTGCCAGCGCCCGGCGGGAGGACGCAGATACGCAGTATTTT
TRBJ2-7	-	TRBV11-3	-	CASSLDLRGEQYF	TGTGCCAGCAGCTTAGATCTGCGGGGTGAGCAGTACTTC
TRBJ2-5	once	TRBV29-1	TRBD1	CSVMGQQETQYF	TGCAGCGTTATGGGACAGCAAGAGACCCAGTACTTC
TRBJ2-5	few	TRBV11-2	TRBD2	CASSLVSLLAEETQYF	TGTGCCAGCAGCTTAGTTTCGTTACTAGCGGAAGAGACCCAGTACTTC
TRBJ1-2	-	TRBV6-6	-	CASSYEEGISGYTF	TGTGCCAGCAGTTACGAAGAGGGGATTTCTGGCTACACCTTC
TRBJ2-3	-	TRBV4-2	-	CASSQDDESTDTQYF	TGTGCCAGCAGCCAAGATGACGAGAGCACAGATACGCAGTATTTT
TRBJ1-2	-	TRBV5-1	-	CASRYGEVVDGYTF	TGCGCCAGCAGGTACGGGGAGGTGGTGGATGGCTACACCTTC
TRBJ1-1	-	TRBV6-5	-	CATYPFKGSQAEAFF	TGTGCCACATACCCATTTAAAGGAAGCCAAGCCGAAGCTTTCTTT
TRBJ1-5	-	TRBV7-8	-	CASSWGRTTNQPQHF	TGTGCCAGCAGCTGGGGCAGGACAACCAATCAGCCCCAGCATTTT
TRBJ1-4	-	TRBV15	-	CATSREGGPEKLFF	TGTGCCACCAGCAGAGAAGGGGGGCCTGAAAAACTGTTTTTT
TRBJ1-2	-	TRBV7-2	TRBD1	CASSPTTGGRGGYTF	TGTGCCAGCAGCCCCACTACAGGGGGCAGAGGGGGCTACACCTTC
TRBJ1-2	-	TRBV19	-	CASSMRTAVYGYTF	TGTGCCAGTAGTATGCGGACGGCTGTCTATGGCTACACCTTC
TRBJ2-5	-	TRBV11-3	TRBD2	CASSLGVAGGSQETQYF	TGTGCCAGCAGCTTGGGGGTAGCGGGAGGGTCCCAAGAGACCCAGTACTTC
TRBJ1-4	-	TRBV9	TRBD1	CASSVKGEGQGNEKLFF	TGTGCCAGCAGCGTAAAGGGGGAGGGACAGGGTAATGAAAAACTGTTTTTT